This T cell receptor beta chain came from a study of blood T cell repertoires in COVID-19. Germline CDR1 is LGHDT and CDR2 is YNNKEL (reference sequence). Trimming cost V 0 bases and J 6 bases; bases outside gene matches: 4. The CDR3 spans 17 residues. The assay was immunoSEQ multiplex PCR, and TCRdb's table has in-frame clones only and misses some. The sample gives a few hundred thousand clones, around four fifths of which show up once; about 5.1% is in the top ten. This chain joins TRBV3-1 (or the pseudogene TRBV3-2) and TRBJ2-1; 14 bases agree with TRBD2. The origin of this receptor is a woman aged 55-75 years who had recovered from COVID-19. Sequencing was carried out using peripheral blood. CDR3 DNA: TGTGCCAGCAGCCAAGATGGGGGACTAGCGGGGGTCAATGAGCAGTTCTTC. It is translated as CASSQDGGLAGVNEQFF.